The 7 T cell receptor beta chains listed next were all sequenced from one sample in a study of somatic mutations in cytotoxic T cells in rheumatoid arthritis. Data came from immunoSEQ multiplex PCR; TCRdb stores just in-frame clones and leaves some out. The sample lists around 16,000 clones, around 82% occurring once. The sample consisted of CD8+ T cells sorted from blood. The source of these receptors is a woman aged 50 to 65 with rheumatoid arthritis.

V is TRBV5-1 and J is TRBJ2-1, with D maybe TRBD1 (7 bases). This CDR3 has 17 residues. Germline V gives CDR1 SGHRS, CDR2 YFSETQ. The V gene lost 4 bases and the J gene lost 2 bases, with 19 bases spanning the gap. This CDR3 is CASSQGRQGGAYNEQFF. CDR3 coding DNA: TGCGCCAGCAGCCAAGGACGACAGGGAGGCGCCTACAATGAGCAGTTCTTC.

The CDR3 sequence: CASSYPPGQNDNEQFF. CDR3 coding DNA: TGTGCCAGCAGTTACCCGCCGGGACAGAACGACAATGAGCAGTTCTTC. The chain combines TRBV6-6 with TRBJ2-1; TRBD1 matches at 7 bases. Germline CDR1 reads MNHNY; CDR2 reads SVGAGI (reference sequence). V shed 2 bases and J 5 bases; nucleotides not matched to a gene: 9. CDR3 length: 16 residues.

The chain uses TRBV30 and TRBJ2-3; D possibly corresponds to TRBD1 (5 bases). This CDR3 region has 12 residues. Germline CDR1 GTSNPN, CDR2 SVGIG (reference sequence). Trimming took 1 base from V and 8 from J, leaving 10 bases between them. The CDR3 sequence is CAWSALRGTQYF. CDR3 nucleotide sequence: TGTGCCTGGAGTGCTTTAAGGGGTACGCAGTATTTT.

V is TRBV5-6 and J is TRBJ2-2; 7 nucleotides agree with TRBD2. The CDR3 runs 15 residues. Trimming cost V 4 bases and J 3 bases; bases outside gene matches: 6. CDR1 and CDR2 from the germline V gene are SGHDT and YYEEEE. CDR3 loop: CASSLTSDYTGELFF. DNA of the CDR3: TGTGCCAGCAGCCTCACTAGCGACTACACCGGGGAGCTGTTTTTT.

The table lists this clone with a count of one. The V and J genes are TRBV11-2 and TRBJ2-5; no reliable D call. The CDR3 length is 13 residues. Germline loops: CDR1 SGHAT, CDR2 FQNNGV. Trimming cost V 3 bases and J 6 bases, with 11 bases left between them. CDR3 region: CASSLGQSKTQYF. The CDR3 DNA reads TGTGCCAGCAGCTTGGGCCAGTCGAAGACCCAGTACTTC.

In this sample, this clone turned up a few times. This rearrangement joins TRBV15 to TRBJ1-5, with 7 bases aligning to TRBD1. The V gene's germline CDR1 is LNHNV and CDR2 YYDKDF (reference sequence). V gave up 0 bases and J gave up 6 bases; unmatched junction bases: 5. CDR3 length: 15 amino acids. CDR3 coding DNA: TGTGCCACCAGCAGAGATAGGGGGCTGGGTCAGCCCCAGCATTTT. As protein: CATSRDRGLGQPQHF.

V is TRBV6-5 and J is TRBJ2-7; the D gene is possibly TRBD2 (5 bases). The CDR3 is 14 residues long. CDR1 MNHEY and CDR2 SVGAGI come from the germline V gene. V was cut by 5 bases and J by 0 bases, with 11 bases left in between. The CDR3: CASSPRTSSYEQYF. CDR3 coding DNA: TGTGCCAGCAGTCCCCGCACTAGCTCCTACGAGCAGTACTTC.